The 28 T cell receptor beta chains given below trace back to one sample, sequenced in a study of PD-L1 blockade in urothelial cancer. The repertoire was sequenced with immunoSEQ multiplex PCR; TCRdb's copy has only in-frame clones and lacks some. The table shows about 43,000 clones, with more than 70% occurring only once. The source was PBMCs, collected around atezolizumab (anti-PD-L1) treatment. The receptors derive from a woman aged 60-75 years with urothelial cancer.

The rearrangement links TRBV19 to TRBJ2-3; D possibly corresponds to TRBD1 (5 bases). V dropped 5 bases and J dropped 4 bases, with 10 bases sitting between them. The CDR3 loop spans 13 amino acids. Germline CDR1 and CDR2: LNHDA and SQIVND (reference sequence). In nucleotides, the CDR3 is TGTGCCAGTAGTTTCGGACAAGCAGATACGCAGTATTTT. It encodes CASSFGQADTQYF.

The count of this clone is one. The chain carries TRBV27 and TRBJ2-3; D might be TRBD2 (6 bases). CDR1 is MNHEY, CDR2 SMNVEV, per germline (reference sequence). This CDR3 is 16 amino acids long. V was shortened by 5 bases and J by 6 bases, with 21 bases between the two germline ends. In DNA, the CDR3 is TGTGCCAGCAGTACTGGCGCGGGAACCCCCCCGGATACGCAGTATTTT. It translates to CASSTGAGTPPDTQYF.

The chain joins TRBV4-1 to TRBJ2-4; a weak D match, TRBD2 (6 bases). CDR1 MGHRA and CDR2 YSYEKL come from the germline V gene. This CDR3 is 15 amino acids long. With 3 bases removed from V and 0 bases from J, the gap between germline ends came to 9 bases. CDR3 in amino acids: CASSHPGLAKNIQYF. CDR3 coding DNA: TGCGCCAGCAGCCACCCGGGACTAGCCAAAAACATTCAGTACTTC.

This clone came up once. The rearrangement links TRBV27 to TRBJ1-5, with 11 bases aligning to TRBD1. CDR3 length: 18 amino acids. Germline lookup yields CDR1 MNHEY and CDR2 SMNVEV (reference sequence). With V trimmed by 3 bases and J by 2 bases, 9 bases remained unmatched. DNA of the CDR3: TGTGCCAGCAGTTTGTTTACCGGGACAGGGGGAGGCAATCAGCCCCAGCATTTT. The encoded protein is CASSLFTGTGGGNQPQHF.

This clone has more than one count but fewer than ten. The chain employs TRBV15 and TRBJ1-5, with TRBD1 as a possible D gene (6 bases). Germline loops: CDR1 LNHNV, CDR2 YYDKDF (reference sequence). The CDR3 is 13 amino acids. Trimming removed 8 bases from V and 6 bases from J, with 14 bases in between. The CDR3 sequence: CATRRGGAQPQHF. The CDR3 DNA reads TGTGCCACCCGCCGGGGGGGGGCTCAGCCCCAGCATTTT.

The V and J genes are TRBV28 and TRBJ2-1, with D possibly TRBD2 on 5 matching bases. The CDR3 spans 15 residues. Germline lookup yields CDR1 MDHEN and CDR2 SYDVKM. Trimming pared 6 bases from V and 4 bases from J, leaving 16 bases between. The CDR3 reads CASSPTGTQYNEQFF. CDR3 DNA sequence: TGTGCCAGCAGCCCAACGGGAACACAATACAATGAGCAGTTCTTC. Together with reference TRBV28 and TRBJ2-1, the CDR3 gives the full variable domain: DVKVTQSSRYLVKRTGEKVFLECVQDMDHENMFWYRQDPGLGLRLIYFSYDVKMKEKGDIPEGYSVSREKKERFSLILESASTNQTSMYLCASSPTGTQYNEQFFGPGTRLTVL.

The rearrangement uses TRBV28 and TRBJ2-7; TRBD1 might be the D (6 bases). This CDR3 has 15 residues. Germline lookup yields CDR1 MDHEN and CDR2 SYDVKM. Trimming removed 1 base from V and 7 bases from J, with 17 bases in between. This CDR3 reads CASSLSGDNFREQYF. Written as DNA, the CDR3 is TGTGCCAGCAGTTTATCTGGGGACAATTTTCGGGAGCAGTACTTC.

The V call is TRBV18, the J call TRBJ1-2, with 9 bases that match TRBD1. Germline trimming cut 5 bases from V and 6 bases from J; bases unmatched to any gene: 13. The CDR3 extends over 16 amino acids. From germline, CDR1 is KGHSH and CDR2 LQKENI. The CDR3 loop reads CASSAPIQGAQNGYTF. The CDR3 DNA reads TGTGCCAGCTCAGCCCCTATACAGGGGGCTCAGAATGGCTACACCTTC.

This chain links TRBV9 with TRBJ2-2; tentative D call: TRBD2 (5 bases). The CDR3 spans 17 residues. The germline V gene has CDR1 SGDLS and CDR2 YYNGEE. Trimming removed 0 bases from V and 6 bases from J, with 18 bases in between. In DNA, the CDR3 is TGTGCCAGCAGCGTAGCTACGACGGGCTCCGGGGCCGGGGAGCTGTTTTTT. Translation: CASSVATTGSGAGELFF.

The chain is built from TRBV4-2 and TRBJ2-3; 11 nucleotides agree with TRBD2. With V trimmed by 1 base and J by 5 bases, 5 bases remained unmatched. Per germline, CDR1 LGHNA and CDR2 YNFKEQ. This CDR3 has 16 amino acids. The DNA of the CDR3 is TGTGCCAGCAGCCAAGTAACTAGCGGGGGTGGAGATACGCAGTATTTT. This gives the protein CASSQVTSGGGDTQYF.

The chain links TRBV11-2 to TRBJ2-1; 11 positions agree with TRBD2. CDR1 and CDR2 from the germline V gene are SGHAT and FQNNGV. The junction had 12 bases not matched to a gene; V was cut back by 0 bases and J by 14 bases. This CDR3 spans 16 amino acids. The CDR3 reads CASSLDDLTSGGQEFF. In DNA, the CDR3 is TGTGCCAGCAGCTTAGATGATTTAACTAGCGGGGGTCAGGAGTTCTTC. Full variable domain (outside the CDR3, taken from reference TRBV11-2 and TRBJ2-1): EAGVAQSPRYKIIEKRQSVAFWCNPISGHATLYWYQQILGQGPKLLIQFQNNGVVDDSQLPKDRFSAERLKGVDSTLKIQPAKLEDSAVYLCASSLDDLTSGGQEFFGPGTRLTVL.

The V call is TRBV10-1, the J call TRBJ1-1; 10 bases agree with TRBD1. Per germline, CDR1 WNHNN and CDR2 SYGVQD (reference sequence). V lost 3 bases, J lost 5 bases, and 3 bases stayed unmatched. The CDR3 extends over 14 amino acids. This CDR3 reads CASSDPGQGTEAFF. The CDR3 DNA reads TGCGCCAGCAGTGATCCGGGACAGGGGACTGAAGCTTTCTTT.

A single count supports this clone. The chain links TRBV6-5 to TRBJ2-5; 7 nucleotides agree with TRBD1. CDR3 length equals 15 residues. Germline loops: CDR1 MNHEY, CDR2 SVGAGI. V was pared by 6 bases and J by 4 bases, with 11 bases of the junction left unmatched. As DNA, the CDR3 is TGTGCCAGCAGGAGAGACAGGGTGGCTTCAGAGACCCAGTACTTC. Its protein product is CASRRDRVASETQYF.

The chain uses TRBV4-2 and TRBJ2-7; maybe TRBD1 (5 bases). The length of the CDR3 is 17 residues. From germline, CDR1 is LGHNA and CDR2 YNFKEQ. V was shortened by 1 base and J by 5 bases, with 21 bases between the two germline ends. The CDR3 DNA reads TGTGCCAGCAGCCAAGGAGAAGGCAGGGCAAGACGGGACGAGCAGTACTTC. The encoded protein is CASSQGEGRARRDEQYF.

The table lists this clone with a count of one. V gene TRBV9 combines with J gene TRBJ1-2; D is perhaps TRBD1 (6 bases). V lost 2 bases and J 0 bases, leaving 11 bases between the germline ends. The CDR3 is 15 residues long. Germline CDR1 and CDR2: SGDLS and YYNGEE. CDR3 amino acids: CASSVRDISNYGYTF. DNA for the CDR3: TGTGCCAGCAGCGTCCGGGACATCTCTAACTATGGCTACACCTTC.

The chain recombines TRBV15 with TRBJ1-4, with D perhaps matching TRBD1 (5 bases). Trimming pared 5 bases from V and 3 bases from J, leaving 25 bases between. Germline loops: CDR1 LNHNV, CDR2 YYDKDF (reference sequence). The CDR3 has 19 amino acids. CDR3 nucleotide sequence: TGTGCCACCAGCGGCTATAGGGGTAACTTTGGGTTAGCTAATGAAAAACTGTTTTTT. Protein sequence: CATSGYRGNFGLANEKLFF.

The chain employs TRBV28 and TRBJ2-4, with 9 bases fitting TRBD1. The CDR3 consists of 16 residues. CDR1 is MDHEN, CDR2 SYDVKM, per germline. V lost 5 bases to trimming and J lost 3 bases; unmatched junction nucleotides: 8. CDR3 coding DNA: TGTGCCAGCAGTATCGCAACAGGGGGCTTCAAAAACATTCAGTACTTC. Protein: CASSIATGGFKNIQYF.

The chain combines TRBV5-1 with TRBJ2-1, with a possible D match to TRBD2 (6 bases). Between the trimmed V and J ends, which lost 0 bases and 10 bases, there was a span of 8 bases. The CDR3 loop spans 12 amino acids. Germline lookup yields CDR1 SGHRS and CDR2 YFSETQ. The CDR3 spells CASSLGGGEQFF. The CDR3 bases are TGCGCCAGCAGCTTGGGGGGAGGCGAGCAGTTCTTC.

V and J are TRBV5-4 and TRBJ1-2; weak D call: TRBD1 (6 bases). Germline V CDR1 and CDR2: SGHNT, YYREEE (reference sequence). The CDR3 covers 13 residues. The V end lost 3 bases, the J end lost 2 bases, and 8 bases lay between the germline ends. The CDR3 here is CASSSTGNYGYTF. The CDR3 bases are TGTGCCAGCAGCTCAACAGGGAACTATGGCTACACCTTC.

The chain couples TRBV19 to TRBJ2-2; a weak D match, TRBD2 (5 bases). Germline V gene lookup returns CDR1 LNHDA and CDR2 SQIVND (reference sequence). Trimming removed 7 bases at V and 2 bases at J, with 14 bases between. This CDR3 contains 15 residues. The CDR3, as DNA: TGTGCCAGTATCGGTCAGGCGGGTAACACCGGGGAGCTGTTTTTT. Its translation: CASIGQAGNTGELFF.

The CDR3 region is CASSLVQGAEAFF. The CDR3 nucleotides read TGTGCCAGCAGCTTAGTCCAGGGGGCTGAAGCTTTCTTT. V usage is TRBV7-9 and J usage is TRBJ1-1; 7 bases agree with TRBD1. The V segment lost 1 base and the J segment 6 bases; nucleotides outside the gene matches: 2. This CDR3 region has 13 residues. Per germline, CDR1 SEHNR and CDR2 FQNEAQ (reference sequence). Supplemented by reference TRBV7-9 and TRBJ1-1, the full variable domain reads DTGVSQNPRHKITKRGQNVTFRCDPISEHNRLYWYRQTLGQGPEFLTYFQNEAQLEKSRLLSDRFSAERPKGSFSTLEIQRTEQGDSAMYLCASSLVQGAEAFFGQGTRLTVV.

CDR3 bases: TGTGCCAGTACCAAAGGACAGGGGGCTAATCACAATCAGCCCCAGCATTTT. This gives the protein CASTKGQGANHNQPQHF. The chain employs TRBV19 and TRBJ1-5, with 11 bases that match TRBD1. Germline lookup yields CDR1 LNHDA and CDR2 SQIVND (reference sequence). The CDR3 length is 17 residues. V shed 7 bases, J shed 3 bases, and the junction held 11 bases outside the gene matches.

CDR3 amino acids: CASNYREVLNQPQHF. CDR3 DNA: TGTGCCAGTAACTACAGGGAAGTATTAAATCAGCCCCAGCATTTT. The rearrangement uses TRBV19 and TRBJ1-5; TRBD1 is a possible D gene (6 bases). Germline V gene data show CDR1 as LNHDA and CDR2 as SQIVND (reference sequence). The CDR3 spans 15 residues. V shed 7 bases and J shed 4 bases, with 17 bases lying between them.

This clone was recorded once. This CDR3 is CASRNPGLPYNEQFF. CDR3 coding DNA: TGCGCCAGCAGAAATCCGGGACTACCATACAATGAGCAGTTCTTC. The rearrangement uses TRBV10-2 and TRBJ2-1; 7 bases line up with TRBD2. Germline V CDR1 and CDR2: WSHSY, SAAADI. V lost 6 bases to trimming and J lost 4 bases; unmatched junction nucleotides: 9. This CDR3 contains 15 residues.

The chain couples TRBV29-1 to TRBJ1-4; 8 bases fit TRBD1. CDR3 size: 15 residues. V lost 4 bases to trimming and J lost 7 bases; unmatched junction nucleotides: 11. Germline V gene data show CDR1 as SQVTM and CDR2 as ANQGSEA. This CDR3 is CSVGADLGTGEKLFF. The DNA of the CDR3 is TGCAGCGTTGGTGCGGATTTAGGGACAGGTGAAAAACTGTTTTTT.

This chain joins TRBV5-4 and TRBJ2-3; 8 nucleotides match TRBD2. The CDR3 has 16 residues. With 0 bases clipped from V and 0 bases from J, the junction kept 3 bases outside the gene matches. CDR1 is SGHNT, CDR2 YYREEE, per germline (reference sequence). CDR3 in DNA: TGTGCCAGCAGCTTGGGCCCTAGCGGGAGCACAGATACGCAGTATTTT. It yields the protein CASSLGPSGSTDTQYF.

The chain is built from TRBV19 and TRBJ1-1, with 7 bases matching TRBD1. Germline CDR1 reads LNHDA; CDR2 reads SQIVND (reference sequence). J lost 5 bases, V lost 0 bases, and 9 bases had no gene match. This CDR3 spans 16 amino acids. The CDR3 here is CASSIDRTGSVTEAFF. CDR3 nucleotides: TGTGCCAGTAGTATAGACCGGACAGGCTCTGTAACTGAAGCTTTCTTT.

This chain uses TRBV11-3 with TRBJ2-5; D unresolved. V gave up 5 bases and J gave up 4 bases, with 11 bases separating them. The CDR3 runs to 13 residues. Germline V lookup: CDR1 SGHNT, CDR2 YENEEA. The CDR3 DNA reads TGTGCCAGCAGCCTTACGGCGGTAGAGACCCAGTACTTC. As protein: CASSLTAVETQYF.